The present T cell receptor beta chain was sequenced within a study of regulatory T cells in long-lasting Graves disease. This clonotype was seen ten or more times. Antigen unknown. Findings of the study overall: It was in persistent disease that TRBV28, TRBJ1-2 and TRBJ2-5 were favored.

Trimming removed 8 bases at V and 10 bases at J, with 20 bases between. The CDR3 is 12 residues long. Per germline, CDR1 GTSNPN and CDR2 SVGIG (reference sequence). With iRepertoire HTBI primers and Arm-PCR of CDR3 regions, TCR beta libraries were built. One entry per CDR3 protein results from TCRdb running MiXCR on the multiplex PCR reads. Seen here are 350,000 to 400,000 distinct CDR3 sequences, 16% observed once, and the top ten hold just over 20%. As for time point: newly diagnosed GD, antithyroid drugs for less than 3 months. PBMC RNA served as the TCR library source. This sample was also put to use in a study of T cells in Graves' hyperthyroidism and ophthalmopathy. That publication notes: Most thyroid-expanded clonotypes above 0.001 were also found in blood.

This TCR derives from a young woman with Graves disease. The chain has TRBV30 and TRBJ1-1; D gene unclear. The source was peripheral blood mononuclear cells (PBMCs), collected at new diagnosis, from a patient treated with antithyroid drugs. CDR3 nucleotides: TGTGCCCTGACCCCCACGTCAAGCGGAGCTTTCTTT. It codes for CALTPTSSGAFF.